This TCR beta chain was identified during a study of shared clonotypes between healthy human individuals. Only in-frame clones appear in the TCRdb table, and some are missing; sequencing was by immunoSEQ multiplex PCR. In the table there are more than 400,000 clones, roughly 95% of which are singletons. A single count supports this clone. The receptor's source is a woman aged 25-40 years in good health. Sequencing used naive CD4+ T cells sorted from blood. Subset described: CD45RA+ positively selected.

The CDR3 sequence is CSVEGGSLAGTDTQYF. In nucleotides, the CDR3 is TGCAGCGTTGAAGGGGGAAGTCTAGCGGGGACAGATACGCAGTATTTT. The rearrangement uses TRBV29-1 and TRBJ2-3, with 9 bases aligning to TRBD2. CDR1 and CDR2 (germline): SQVTM, ANQGSEA. The CDR3 has 16 residues. V was pared by 1 base and J by 3 bases, with 8 bases of the junction left unmatched.